The next 19 T cell receptor beta chains were all read from a single sample in a study of cytomegalovirus exposure and HLA in healthy donors. PCR amplification relied on 60 Vbeta primers (plus 13 Jbeta primers). Assay used: immunoSEQ multiplex PCR; TCRdb lists only in-frame clones, some missing. Of some 170,000 clones in the sample, roughly 82% were seen once. Sequencing input: PBMCs. The receptors stem from a girl aged 5-17 years in good health and CMV-seropositive.

This clone was seen only once. This chain connects TRBV7-2 to TRBJ2-7, with D tentatively TRBD1 (5 bases). V lost 1 base and J 6 bases, leaving 10 bases between the germline ends. Germline values: CDR1 SGHTA, CDR2 FQGNSA. The CDR3 has 13 amino acids. The CDR3 DNA follows: TGTGCCAGCAGCTTAGTGAAAGGGGCCGAGCAGTACTTC. Translating it yields CASSLVKGAEQYF.

The chain uses TRBV19 and TRBJ1-1; 7 nucleotides agree with TRBD1. Germline V CDR1 and CDR2: LNHDA, SQIVND (reference sequence). CDR3 length equals 11 residues. With 4 bases clipped from V and 8 bases from J, the junction kept 1 base outside the gene matches. The CDR3 bases are TGTGCCAGTAGTAAGACAGGGGAAGCTTTCTTT. As protein: CASSKTGEAFF.

The V gene is TRBV10-3, the J gene TRBJ2-7; 9 bases map to TRBD1. Germline CDR1 and CDR2: ENHRY and SYGVKD. V dropped 4 bases and J dropped 3; count of bases not matched to a gene: 7. The CDR3 is made up of 15 amino acids. CDR3 DNA: TGTGCCATCAGTGGGGGGACAGGGAGCGGCTACGAGCAGTACTTC. Translated, it gives CAISGGTGSGYEQYF.

The chain combines TRBV6-5 with TRBJ1-5; D perhaps matches TRBD1 (6 bases). The CDR3 sequence is 15 residues long. The germline V gene has CDR1 MNHEY and CDR2 SVGAGI. V was pared by 6 bases and J by 0 bases, with 12 bases between. The CDR3 coding sequence is TGTGCCAGCAGCCTGGGACACTCTAGCAATCAGCCCCAGCATTTT. Residues: CASSLGHSSNQPQHF.

This chain connects TRBV7-2 to TRBJ2-4; TRBD2 might be the D (6 bases). The CDR3 covers 16 residues. CDR1 and CDR2 (germline): SGHTA, FQGNSA. Trimming left V 8 bases short and J 1 base short, with 18 bases between. DNA for the CDR3: TGTGCCAGCGGAAACGGGGGTAGTAGGGCCAAAAACATTCAGTACTTC. Translating gives CASGNGGSRAKNIQYF.

Only one count was recorded for this clone. The rearrangement joins TRBV6-1 to TRBJ1-2; possible D gene TRBD1, 6 bases. The CDR3 loop spans 15 amino acids. Germline assignment: CDR1 MNHNS and CDR2 SASEGT. Trimming removed 7 bases at V and 2 bases at J, with 17 bases between. CDR3 in amino acids: CASTGWTESNYGYTF. As DNA, the CDR3 is TGTGCCAGCACAGGCTGGACAGAGTCCAACTATGGCTACACCTTC.

J is TRBJ1-4 and V is TRBV9, with TRBD1 matching 7 bases. CDR1 SGDLS and CDR2 YYNGEE come from the germline V gene. Trimming removed 0 bases from V and 3 bases from J; junction bases left unmatched: 5. This CDR3 comprises 16 residues. CDR3 amino acids: CASSVGDGTANEKLFF. The CDR3 nucleotides read TGTGCCAGCAGCGTAGGAGACGGGACAGCTAATGAAAAACTGTTTTTT.

The chain combines TRBV5-8 with TRBJ1-2; TRBD1 agrees at 8 bases. Germline V CDR1 and CDR2: SGHTS, YDEGEE. Germline trimming cut 2 bases from V and 4 bases from J; bases unmatched to any gene: 7. The CDR3 is 15 amino acids. CDR3 sequence: CASSLSGTGSYGYTF. CDR3 DNA sequence: TGTGCCAGCAGCTTATCCGGGACAGGCTCCTATGGCTACACCTTC.

This clone was observed once. The V gene is TRBV30, the J gene TRBJ1-4; 9 nucleotides align to TRBD1. CDR1 and CDR2 (germline): GTSNPN, SVGIG (reference sequence). The CDR3 extends over 16 amino acids. V shed 1 base and J 8 bases; nucleotides not matched to a gene: 11. The CDR3 reads CAWSGQTGTGNEKLFF. CDR3 coding DNA: TGTGCCTGGAGTGGCCAAACCGGGACAGGGAACGAAAAACTGTTTTTT.

The chain is built from TRBV13 and TRBJ1-1; the D is unclear. The V end lost 2 bases, the J end lost 4 bases, and 14 bases lay between the germline ends. The CDR3 has 15 residues. Per germline, CDR1 PRHDT and CDR2 FYEKMQ (reference sequence). CDR3 in amino acids: CASSLMRGVSTEAFF. CDR3 in DNA: TGTGCCAGCAGCTTAATGCGGGGAGTGAGCACTGAAGCTTTCTTT.

There are a few counts of this clone. The identical CDR3 is also encoded by other nucleotide sequences in the sample. The rearrangement joins TRBV27 to TRBJ1-5; TRBD1 is a possible D gene (6 bases). V lost 4 bases, J lost 4 bases, and 8 bases lay in between. There are 13 residues in the CDR3. CDR1 is MNHEY and CDR2 is SMNVEV in the germline V gene (reference sequence). The chain's CDR3 is CASSSTGNQPQHF. The CDR3 DNA is TGTGCCAGCAGTTCAACAGGGAATCAGCCCCAGCATTTT.

The V gene is TRBV10-3, the J gene TRBJ2-7; D ambiguous. CDR1 is ENHRY and CDR2 is SYGVKD in the germline V gene. CDR3 length: 13 amino acids. V shed 0 bases and J shed 5 bases, with 8 bases lying between them. Written as DNA, the CDR3 is TGTGCCATCAGTGAGTCGCGGAATAACGAGCAGTACTTC. The encoded protein is CAISESRNNEQYF.

The chain combines TRBV29-1 with TRBJ1-4, with TRBD1 identical over 7 bases. After removal of 4 bases from V and 4 bases from J, the junction contained 9 bases not matched to a gene. Per germline, CDR1 SQVTM and CDR2 ANQGSEA. This CDR3 spans 15 amino acids. CDR3 protein: CSVGDPTGLNEKLFF. In nucleotides, the CDR3 is TGCAGCGTTGGAGATCCGACAGGGCTTAATGAAAAACTGTTTTTT.

This rearrangement joins TRBV29-1 to TRBJ2-7, with D perhaps matching TRBD1 (6 bases). This CDR3 is 10 amino acids long. Trimming took 4 bases from V and 7 from J, leaving 8 bases between them. CDR1 and CDR2 from the germline V gene are SQVTM and ANQGSEA. CDR3 sequence (DNA): TGCAGCGTTGGGGGGCAGGAGCAGTACTTC. This encodes CSVGGQEQYF.

V is TRBV4-3 and J is TRBJ2-5; 8 nucleotides agree with TRBD2. The J segment lost 3 bases and the V segment lost 2 bases, leaving 2 bases of the junction unmatched. The CDR3 runs to 14 residues. CDR1 is LGHNA and CDR2 is YSLEER in the germline V gene. Written as DNA, the CDR3 is TGCGCCAGCAGCCAACAACTAGCGGAAGAGACCCAGTACTTC. This gives the protein CASSQQLAEETQYF.

V and J are TRBV21-1 and TRBJ2-1; the table names TRBD2, a call not compared with the DNA. TRBV21-1 is a recognized pseudogene. CDR3 length: 15 amino acids. CDR3 amino acids: CASSKKENPSNEQFF. CDR3 DNA: TGTGCCAGCAGCAAAAAAGAGAATCCGAGCAATGAGCAGTTCTTC.

V gene TRBV7-3 combines with J gene TRBJ1-2, with 7 bases lining up with TRBD1. With 5 bases clipped from V and 4 bases from J, the junction kept 4 bases outside the gene matches. Looked up from germline, CDR1 is SGHTA and CDR2 is FQGTGA. This CDR3 region has 13 residues. CDR3 amino acids: CASSKTGTYGYTF. The CDR3 region has the DNA TGTGCCAGCAGCAAGACAGGGACCTATGGCTACACCTTC.

Here the CDR3 DNA reads TGTGCCAGCAGCCAAGACTCCGGTAGCCGTATCGAGCAGTTCTTC. Amino acids: CASSQDSGSRIEQFF. The chain links TRBV4-2 to TRBJ2-1; D remains ambiguous. The CDR3 length is 15 residues. The germline V gene encodes CDR1 LGHNA and CDR2 YNFKEQ. V was clipped by 0 bases and J by 10 bases, with 16 bases between them.

The chain uses TRBV9 and TRBJ2-3, with 10 bases identical to TRBD2. This CDR3 region has 21 residues. Germline CDR1 is SGDLS and CDR2 is YYNGEE. J lost 3 bases, V lost 3 bases, and 22 bases had no gene match. CDR3 bases: TGTGCCAGCAGCGACCCCAGGGGAGGAACTAGCGGGAATCTAGGGACAGATACGCAGTATTTT. Protein sequence: CASSDPRGGTSGNLGTDTQYF.